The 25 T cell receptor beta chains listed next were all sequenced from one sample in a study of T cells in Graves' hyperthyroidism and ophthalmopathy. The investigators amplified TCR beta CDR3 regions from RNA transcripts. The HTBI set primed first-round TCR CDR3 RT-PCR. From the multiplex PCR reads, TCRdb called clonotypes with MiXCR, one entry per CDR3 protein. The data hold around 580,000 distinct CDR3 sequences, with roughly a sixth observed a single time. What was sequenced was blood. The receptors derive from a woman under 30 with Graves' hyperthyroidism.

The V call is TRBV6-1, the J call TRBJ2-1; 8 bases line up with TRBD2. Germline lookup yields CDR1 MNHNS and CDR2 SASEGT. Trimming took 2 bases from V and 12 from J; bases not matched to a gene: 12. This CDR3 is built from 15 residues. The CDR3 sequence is CASSESGGAVDVQFF. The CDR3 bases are TGTGCCAGCAGTGAATCCGGGGGGGCCGTCGATGTGCAGTTCTTC.

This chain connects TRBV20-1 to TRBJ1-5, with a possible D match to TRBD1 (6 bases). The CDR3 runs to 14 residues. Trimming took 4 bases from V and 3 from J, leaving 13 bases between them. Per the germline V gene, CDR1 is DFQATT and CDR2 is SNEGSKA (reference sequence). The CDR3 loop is CSANGGPINQPQHF. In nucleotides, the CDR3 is TGCAGTGCTAACGGGGGGCCGATCAATCAGCCCCAGCATTTT.

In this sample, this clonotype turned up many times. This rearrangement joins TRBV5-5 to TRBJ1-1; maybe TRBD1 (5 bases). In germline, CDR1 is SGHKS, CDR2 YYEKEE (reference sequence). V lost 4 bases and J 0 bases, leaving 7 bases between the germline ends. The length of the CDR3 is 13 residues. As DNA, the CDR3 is TGTGCCAGCAGCATGGGGCTGAACACTGAAGCTTTCTTT. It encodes CASSMGLNTEAFF.

CDR3 coding DNA: TGTGCCAGCAGTGGACTAGGGGACAATGAGCAGTTCTTC. This codes for CASSGLGDNEQFF. The chain employs TRBV28 and TRBJ2-1; 7 bases line up with TRBD2. This CDR3 contains 13 residues. Germline V lookup: CDR1 MDHEN, CDR2 SYDVKM. V lost 5 bases to trimming and J lost 5 bases; unmatched junction nucleotides: 3.

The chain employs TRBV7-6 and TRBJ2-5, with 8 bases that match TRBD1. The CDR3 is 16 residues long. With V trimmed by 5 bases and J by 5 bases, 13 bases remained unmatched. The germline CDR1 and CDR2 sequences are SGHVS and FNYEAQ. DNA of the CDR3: TGTGCCAGCAGCCTGACGGGTCAGGGGGCTAGGGAGACCCAGTACTTC. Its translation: CASSLTGQGARETQYF.

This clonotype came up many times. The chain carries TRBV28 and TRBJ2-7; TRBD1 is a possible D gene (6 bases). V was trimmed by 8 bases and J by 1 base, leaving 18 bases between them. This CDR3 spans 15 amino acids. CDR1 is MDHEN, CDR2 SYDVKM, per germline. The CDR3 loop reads CASGDPGTLSYEQYF. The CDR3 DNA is TGTGCCAGCGGTGACCCCGGGACATTATCCTACGAGCAGTACTTC.

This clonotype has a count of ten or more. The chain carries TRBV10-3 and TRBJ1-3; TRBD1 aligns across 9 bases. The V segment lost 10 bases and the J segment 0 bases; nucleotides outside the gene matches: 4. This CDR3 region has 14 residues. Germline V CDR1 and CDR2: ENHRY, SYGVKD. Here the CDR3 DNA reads TGTGCCACCAGGGACAGGGACTCTGGAAACACCATATATTTT. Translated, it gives CATRDRDSGNTIYF.

The CDR3 coding sequence is TGTGCCAGCAGTACCCGCCAGCCGAACACTGAAGCTTTCTTT. Translating it yields CASSTRQPNTEAFF. The chain couples TRBV6-1 to TRBJ1-1; D call uncertain. CDR1 is MNHNS and CDR2 is SASEGT in the germline V gene. V dropped 5 bases and J dropped 1 base, with 11 bases sitting between them. The CDR3 contains 14 residues.

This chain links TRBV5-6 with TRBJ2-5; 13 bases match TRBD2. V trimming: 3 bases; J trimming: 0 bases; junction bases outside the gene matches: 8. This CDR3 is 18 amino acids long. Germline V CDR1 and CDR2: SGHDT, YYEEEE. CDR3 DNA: TGTGCCAGCAGCTCCAGGACTAGCGGGGGAATGTACCAAGAGACCCAGTACTTC. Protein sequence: CASSSRTSGGMYQETQYF.

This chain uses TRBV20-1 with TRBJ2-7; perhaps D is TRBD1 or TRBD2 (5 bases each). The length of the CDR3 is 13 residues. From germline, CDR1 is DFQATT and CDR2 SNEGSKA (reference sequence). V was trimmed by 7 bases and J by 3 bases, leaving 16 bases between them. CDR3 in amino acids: CSVSGTRRYEQYF. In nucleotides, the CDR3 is TGCAGTGTGTCTGGGACGCGTCGCTACGAGCAGTACTTC.

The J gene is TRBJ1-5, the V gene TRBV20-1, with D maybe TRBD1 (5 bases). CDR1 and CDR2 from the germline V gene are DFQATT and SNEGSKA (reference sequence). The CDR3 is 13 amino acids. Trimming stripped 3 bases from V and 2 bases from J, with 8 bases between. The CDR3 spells CSARKGGNQPQHF. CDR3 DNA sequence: TGCAGTGCTAGGAAAGGGGGCAATCAGCCCCAGCATTTT.

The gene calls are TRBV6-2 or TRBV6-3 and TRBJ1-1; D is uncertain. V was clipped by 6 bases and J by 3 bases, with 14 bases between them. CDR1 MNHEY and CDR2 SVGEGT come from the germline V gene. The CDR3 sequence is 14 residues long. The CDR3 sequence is CASRTLAMDTEAFF. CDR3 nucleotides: TGTGCCAGCAGAACGCTGGCGATGGACACTGAAGCTTTCTTT.

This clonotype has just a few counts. CDR3 sequence reads: CASAEGYESSPLHF. The CDR3 DNA reads TGCGCCAGCGCCGAGGGTTACGAGAGTTCACCCCTCCACTTT. The chain couples TRBV4-3 to TRBJ1-6, with D unclear. The ends were cut back, 8 bases at V and 9 bases at J, with 17 bases in the middle. This CDR3 is built from 14 residues. Per germline, CDR1 LGHNA and CDR2 YSLEER.

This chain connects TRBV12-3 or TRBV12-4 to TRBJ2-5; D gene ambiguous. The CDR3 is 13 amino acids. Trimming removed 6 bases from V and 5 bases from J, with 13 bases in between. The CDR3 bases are TGTGCCAGCAGCCCACCTTTAGGGGAGACCCAGTACTTC. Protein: CASSPPLGETQYF.

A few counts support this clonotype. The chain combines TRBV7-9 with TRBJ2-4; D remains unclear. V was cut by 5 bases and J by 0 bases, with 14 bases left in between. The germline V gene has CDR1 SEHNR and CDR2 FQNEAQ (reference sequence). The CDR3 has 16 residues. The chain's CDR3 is CASSPSLRIAKNIQYF. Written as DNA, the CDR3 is TGTGCCAGCAGCCCTTCTTTGAGGATAGCCAAAAACATTCAGTACTTC.

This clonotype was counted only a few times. The CDR3 DNA follows: TGTGCCAGCAAAGTTAGCGGGGGAATCTCCTACGAGCAGTACTTC. Translating it yields CASKVSGGISYEQYF. The V gene is TRBV2, the J gene TRBJ2-7, with TRBD2 matching over 9 bases. From germline, CDR1 is SNHLY and CDR2 FYNNEI. Trimming at V came to 7 bases and at J to 0 bases, leaving 7 bases not matched to a gene. CDR3 length equals 15 residues.

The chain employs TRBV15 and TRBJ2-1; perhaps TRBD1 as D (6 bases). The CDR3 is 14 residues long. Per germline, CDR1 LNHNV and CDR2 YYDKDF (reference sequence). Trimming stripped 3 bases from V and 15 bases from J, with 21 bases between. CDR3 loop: CATSSPQRDGQRFF. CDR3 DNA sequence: TGTGCCACCAGCAGTCCGCAGCGAGATGGACAGCGGTTCTTC.

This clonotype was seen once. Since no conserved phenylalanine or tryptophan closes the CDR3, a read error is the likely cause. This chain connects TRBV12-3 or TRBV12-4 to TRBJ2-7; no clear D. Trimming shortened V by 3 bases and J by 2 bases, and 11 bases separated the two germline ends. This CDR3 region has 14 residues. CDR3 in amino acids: CASSLRQRTYEQYS. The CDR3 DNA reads TGTGCCAGCAGTTTGCGCCAGAGAACCTACGAGCAGTACTCC.

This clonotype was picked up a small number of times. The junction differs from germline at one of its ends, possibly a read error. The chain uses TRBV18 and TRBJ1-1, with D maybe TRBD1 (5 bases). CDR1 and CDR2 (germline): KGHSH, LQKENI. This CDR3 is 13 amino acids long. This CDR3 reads CASSPWGSAEASF. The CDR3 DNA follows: TGTGCCAGCTCACCTTGGGGGAGCGCTGAAGCTTCCTTT.

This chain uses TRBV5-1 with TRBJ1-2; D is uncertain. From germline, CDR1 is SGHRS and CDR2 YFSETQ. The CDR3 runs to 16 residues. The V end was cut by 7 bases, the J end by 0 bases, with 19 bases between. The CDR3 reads CASRSRVGLANYGYTF. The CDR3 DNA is TGCGCCAGCCGGAGCAGAGTCGGTTTAGCTAACTATGGCTACACCTTC.

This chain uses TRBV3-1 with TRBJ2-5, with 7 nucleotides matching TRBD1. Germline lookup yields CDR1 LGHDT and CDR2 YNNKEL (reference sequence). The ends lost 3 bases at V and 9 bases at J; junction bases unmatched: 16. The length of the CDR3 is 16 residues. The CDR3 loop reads CASSQPPGQSYGAQYF. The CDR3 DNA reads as TGTGCCAGCAGCCAGCCTCCGGGACAGTCCTATGGAGCCCAGTACTTC.

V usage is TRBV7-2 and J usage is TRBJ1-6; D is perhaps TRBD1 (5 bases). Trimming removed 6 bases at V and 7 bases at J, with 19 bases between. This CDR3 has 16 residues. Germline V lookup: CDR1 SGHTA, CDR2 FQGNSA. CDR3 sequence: CASREVTGRKNSPLHF. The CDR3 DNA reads TGTGCCAGCAGGGAGGTAACGGGACGCAAGAATTCACCCCTCCACTTT.

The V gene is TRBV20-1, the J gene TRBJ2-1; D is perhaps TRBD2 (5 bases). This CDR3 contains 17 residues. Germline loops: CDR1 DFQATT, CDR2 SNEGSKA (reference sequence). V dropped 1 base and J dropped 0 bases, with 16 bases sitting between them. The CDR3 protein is CSARAAGGQSSYNEQFF. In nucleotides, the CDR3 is TGCAGTGCTAGAGCCGCGGGTGGGCAAAGCTCCTACAATGAGCAGTTCTTC.

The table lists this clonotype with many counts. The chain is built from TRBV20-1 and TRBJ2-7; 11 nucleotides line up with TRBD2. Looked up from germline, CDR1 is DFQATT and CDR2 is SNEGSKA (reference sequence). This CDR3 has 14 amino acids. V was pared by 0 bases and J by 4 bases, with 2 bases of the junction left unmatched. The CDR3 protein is CSARDSGRVYEQYF. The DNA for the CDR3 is TGCAGTGCTAGAGATAGCGGGAGGGTGTACGAGCAGTACTTC.

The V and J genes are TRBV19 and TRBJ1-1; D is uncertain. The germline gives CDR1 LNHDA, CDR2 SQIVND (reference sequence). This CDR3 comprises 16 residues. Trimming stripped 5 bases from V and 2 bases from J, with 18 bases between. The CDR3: CASSPNPTWSNTEAFF. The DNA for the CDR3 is TGTGCCAGTAGTCCTAACCCAACCTGGTCCAACACTGAAGCTTTCTTT.